A single sample is the source of the 22 T cell receptor beta chains below, sequenced in a study of control samples from healthy donors and cancer patients. TCRdb's table, derived via immunoSEQ multiplex PCR, lists solely in-frame clones and lacks some. Of about 130,000 clones in the sample, about nine tenths were seen once. Sequencing input: blood. The receptor source for this set is a woman aged 45-60 years in good health.

This clone was recorded once. V usage is TRBV5-1 and J usage is TRBJ1-2; D perhaps matches TRBD1 (5 bases). The CDR3 consists of 15 residues. Per germline, CDR1 SGHRS and CDR2 YFSETQ. Trimming took off 0 bases at V and 4 bases at J, with 13 bases between the two ends. This CDR3 reads CASSLDDSSIYGYTF. The CDR3 nucleotides are TGCGCCAGCAGCTTGGATGACAGCTCAATCTATGGCTACACCTTC.

The gene calls are TRBV6-6 and TRBJ1-4, with 7 bases fitting TRBD1. The J segment lost 8 bases and the V segment lost 8 bases, leaving 8 bases of the junction unmatched. Germline CDR1 and CDR2: MNHNY and SVGAGI (reference sequence). CDR3 length: 13 residues. The CDR3 nucleotides are TGTGCCAGCCGCAGGGGGATTGAAGAAAAACTGTTTTTT. Amino acid sequence: CASRRGIEEKLFF.

The gene calls are TRBV19 and TRBJ1-5; TRBD1 matches at 10 bases. Germline V gives CDR1 LNHDA, CDR2 SQIVND (reference sequence). The CDR3 covers 14 residues. V lost 6 bases, J lost 7 bases, and 6 bases stayed unmatched. The CDR3 here is CASRGQGLGQPQHF. In DNA, the CDR3 is TGTGCCAGTAGGGGACAGGGGCTGGGGCAGCCCCAGCATTTT.

This chain links TRBV6-6 with TRBJ2-2, with 13 bases matching TRBD2. Looked up from germline, CDR1 is MNHNY and CDR2 is SVGAGI (reference sequence). There are 15 residues in the CDR3. V lost 7 bases and J lost 9; bases outside the gene matches: 8. The CDR3 coding sequence is TGTGCCAGCAACACAGGACTAGCGGGAGTCCGGGAGCTGTTTTTT. This gives the protein CASNTGLAGVRELFF.

The chain couples TRBV21-1 to TRBJ1-2; TRBD1 is the table's D call, not checked against the DNA. TRBV21-1 is a pseudogene segment. The CDR3 spans 16 residues. CDR3 amino acids: CASSKVIQVANYGYTF. DNA for the CDR3: TGTGCCAGCAGCAAAGTGATACAGGTTGCTAACTATGGCTACACCTTC.

The rearrangement uses TRBV12-3 or TRBV12-4 and TRBJ2-7; D may match TRBD1 or TRBD2 (5 bases each). V lost 4 bases and J 6 bases, leaving 13 bases between the germline ends. The CDR3 is 13 residues long. CDR3 in amino acids: CASSSYGGGEQYF. CDR3 nucleotide sequence: TGTGCCAGCAGTTCTTACGGTGGGGGCGAGCAGTACTTC.

The chain joins TRBV2 to TRBJ1-2; 8 bases match TRBD1. With 5 bases clipped from V and 9 bases from J, the junction kept 11 bases outside the gene matches. The V gene's germline CDR1 is SNHLY and CDR2 FYNNEI. The CDR3 runs to 14 residues. The CDR3 sequence: CASSSSIPGGSYTF. The CDR3 DNA sequence: TGTGCCAGCAGTTCCTCGATTCCAGGGGGCAGCTACACCTTC.

V and J are TRBV6-1 and TRBJ1-2; D gene ambiguous. Between the trimmed V and J ends, which lost 2 bases and 10 bases, there was a span of 14 bases. The germline gives CDR1 MNHNS, CDR2 SASEGT. CDR3 length: 13 residues. The CDR3 region is CASSELQGLDYTF. The CDR3 DNA reads TGTGCCAGCAGTGAATTACAAGGGCTCGACTACACCTTC.

V and J are TRBV3-1 (or the pseudogene TRBV3-2) and TRBJ1-1; no reliable D call. CDR3 length equals 13 residues. Trimming removed 0 bases at V and 10 bases at J, with 12 bases between. Germline loops: CDR1 LGHDT, CDR2 YNNKEL (reference sequence). CDR3 DNA: TGTGCCAGCAGCCAAGAGCCGGCATTAGGAGCTTTCTTT. Translated, it gives CASSQEPALGAFF.

The V call is TRBV5-1, the J call TRBJ1-1, with D tentatively TRBD1 (6 bases). The CDR3 contains 17 residues. In germline, CDR1 is SGHRS, CDR2 YFSETQ. V was cut by 1 base and J by 4 bases, with 20 bases left in between. DNA for the CDR3: TGCGCCAGCAGCTTGCAAATAGGGCTAAACAGGGCCACTGAAGCTTTCTTT. It is translated as CASSLQIGLNRATEAFF.

This clone appeared a single time. The chain carries TRBV3-1 (or the pseudogene TRBV3-2) and TRBJ1-5; D perhaps matches TRBD1 (5 bases). Deletions cut 1 base from V and 5 bases from J, with 12 bases between. This CDR3 spans 15 amino acids. Germline CDR1 is LGHDT and CDR2 is YNNKEL (reference sequence). The CDR3 DNA reads TGTGCCAGCAGCCAAGGGACAAGTCAGCATCAGCCCCAGCATTTT. It specifies CASSQGTSQHQPQHF.

This clone was recorded once. V and J are TRBV18 and TRBJ2-1, with a weak D call TRBD1 (5 bases). Looked up from germline, CDR1 is KGHSH and CDR2 is LQKENI. V lost 3 bases to trimming and J lost 7 bases, with 13 bases between them. The CDR3 is made up of 14 amino acids. Here the CDR3 reads CASSPGRAMNEQFF. In nucleotides, the CDR3 is TGTGCCAGCTCACCCGGCAGGGCAATGAATGAGCAGTTCTTC.

The chain couples TRBV10-2 to TRBJ2-1, with 10 nucleotides matching TRBD1. Germline loops: CDR1 WSHSY, CDR2 SAAADI. The CDR3 runs to 15 residues. Trimming took 8 bases from V and 5 from J; bases not matched to a gene: 9. CDR3 loop: CASLGGQGTHNEQFF. The CDR3 DNA follows: TGCGCCAGCCTGGGGGGACAGGGGACGCACAATGAGCAGTTCTTC.

The chain uses TRBV24-1 and TRBJ2-1, with D unclear. CDR1 and CDR2 from the germline V gene are KGHDR and SFDVKD. This CDR3 comprises 17 residues. Deletions cut 5 bases from V and 0 bases from J, with 16 bases between. CDR3 residues: CATSALLHRSSYNEQFF. As DNA, the CDR3 is TGTGCCACCAGTGCCCTCCTACATAGGAGCTCCTACAATGAGCAGTTCTTC.

The chain couples TRBV29-1 to TRBJ1-1, with D perhaps TRBD1 (6 bases). Germline assignment: CDR1 SQVTM and CDR2 ANQGSEA. The V end was cut by 7 bases, the J end by 1 base, with 10 bases between. The CDR3 runs 12 residues. The CDR3 spells CSAGTSNTEAFF. The CDR3 DNA is TGCAGCGCAGGGACATCGAACACTGAAGCTTTCTTT.

Details on this clone: Germline is not matched at one junction end, which may reflect a read error. The rearrangement uses TRBV9 and TRBJ2-5; 13 nucleotides match TRBD2. The CDR3 has 18 amino acids. CDR1 and CDR2 from the germline V gene are SGDLS and YYNGEE. The CDR3 sequence: CASSVAEGLAGSQGTQYF. CDR3 in DNA: TGTGCCAGCAGCGTAGCTGAGGGACTAGCGGGATCCCAAGGGACCCAGTACTTC. Looking up the rest from reference TRBV9 and TRBJ2-5 gives the full variable domain: DSGVTQTPKHLITATGQRVTLRCSPRSGDLSVYWYQQSLDQGLQFLIQYYNGEERAKGNILERFSAQQFPDLHSELNLSSLELGDSALYFCASSVAEGLAGSQGTQYFGPGTRLLVL.

The chain has TRBV9 and TRBJ2-2, with 11 bases identical to TRBD1. Unmatched junction bases numbered 4, after V lost 0 bases and J lost 3 bases. This CDR3 spans 17 amino acids. The germline CDR1 and CDR2 sequences are SGDLS and YYNGEE. CDR3 in DNA: TGTGCCAGCAGCGTAGCGGACAGGGGGCGGTACACCGGGGAGCTGTTTTTT. It specifies CASSVADRGRYTGELFF.

The genes are TRBV28 and TRBJ1-4; no clear D gene. CDR1 is MDHEN, CDR2 SYDVKM, per germline. V dropped 4 bases and J dropped 8 bases, with 8 bases sitting between them. This CDR3 contains 12 residues. CDR3 coding DNA: TGTGCCAGCAGTTCGGCCTGGGAAAAACTGTTTTTT. Translation: CASSSAWEKLFF.

V gene TRBV3-1 (or the pseudogene TRBV3-2) combines with J gene TRBJ1-2; D remains ambiguous. Trimming pared 0 bases from V and 0 bases from J, leaving 11 bases between. CDR3 length: 16 residues. CDR1 is LGHDT and CDR2 is YNNKEL in the germline V gene (reference sequence). CDR3 in DNA: TGTGCCAGCAGCCAAGAGAGAAGTGCTCCTAACTATGGCTACACCTTC. This sequence encodes CASSQERSAPNYGYTF.

V is TRBV5-1 and J is TRBJ2-7, with TRBD1 identical over 9 bases. From germline, CDR1 is SGHRS and CDR2 YFSETQ. The CDR3 is 17 amino acids. V shed 4 bases and J 3 bases; nucleotides not matched to a gene: 14. CDR3 region: CASSTAGTGKFVYEQYF. DNA of the CDR3: TGCGCCAGCAGCACTGCCGGGACAGGGAAATTTGTCTACGAGCAGTACTTC.

This clone was counted only a few times. This same CDR3 is encoded by further DNA sequences in the sample. The rearrangement links TRBV4-1 to TRBJ1-1; 8 nucleotides agree with TRBD1. V lost 0 bases to trimming and J lost 3 bases; unmatched junction nucleotides: 3. The CDR3 is made up of 15 amino acids. Germline V CDR1 and CDR2: MGHRA, YSYEKL. This CDR3 is CASSQEVTGDTEAFF. CDR3 nucleotide sequence: TGCGCCAGCAGCCAAGAAGTGACAGGGGACACTGAAGCTTTCTTT.

V is TRBV30 and J is TRBJ2-7; 9 nucleotides align to TRBD1. Unmatched junction bases numbered 10, after V lost 4 bases and J lost 3 bases. Germline loops: CDR1 GTSNPN, CDR2 SVGIG (reference sequence). This CDR3 spans 15 amino acids. In DNA, the CDR3 is TGTGCCTGGACCTACCGACAGGGGGGGAACTACGAGCAGTACTTC. This encodes CAWTYRQGGNYEQYF. Supplemented by reference TRBV30 and TRBJ2-7, the full variable domain reads SQTIHQWPATLVQPVGSPLSLECTVEGTSNPNLYWYRQAAGRGLQLLFYSVGIGQISSEVPQNLSASRPQDRQFILSSKKLLLSDSGFYLCAWTYRQGGNYEQYFGPGTRLTVT.